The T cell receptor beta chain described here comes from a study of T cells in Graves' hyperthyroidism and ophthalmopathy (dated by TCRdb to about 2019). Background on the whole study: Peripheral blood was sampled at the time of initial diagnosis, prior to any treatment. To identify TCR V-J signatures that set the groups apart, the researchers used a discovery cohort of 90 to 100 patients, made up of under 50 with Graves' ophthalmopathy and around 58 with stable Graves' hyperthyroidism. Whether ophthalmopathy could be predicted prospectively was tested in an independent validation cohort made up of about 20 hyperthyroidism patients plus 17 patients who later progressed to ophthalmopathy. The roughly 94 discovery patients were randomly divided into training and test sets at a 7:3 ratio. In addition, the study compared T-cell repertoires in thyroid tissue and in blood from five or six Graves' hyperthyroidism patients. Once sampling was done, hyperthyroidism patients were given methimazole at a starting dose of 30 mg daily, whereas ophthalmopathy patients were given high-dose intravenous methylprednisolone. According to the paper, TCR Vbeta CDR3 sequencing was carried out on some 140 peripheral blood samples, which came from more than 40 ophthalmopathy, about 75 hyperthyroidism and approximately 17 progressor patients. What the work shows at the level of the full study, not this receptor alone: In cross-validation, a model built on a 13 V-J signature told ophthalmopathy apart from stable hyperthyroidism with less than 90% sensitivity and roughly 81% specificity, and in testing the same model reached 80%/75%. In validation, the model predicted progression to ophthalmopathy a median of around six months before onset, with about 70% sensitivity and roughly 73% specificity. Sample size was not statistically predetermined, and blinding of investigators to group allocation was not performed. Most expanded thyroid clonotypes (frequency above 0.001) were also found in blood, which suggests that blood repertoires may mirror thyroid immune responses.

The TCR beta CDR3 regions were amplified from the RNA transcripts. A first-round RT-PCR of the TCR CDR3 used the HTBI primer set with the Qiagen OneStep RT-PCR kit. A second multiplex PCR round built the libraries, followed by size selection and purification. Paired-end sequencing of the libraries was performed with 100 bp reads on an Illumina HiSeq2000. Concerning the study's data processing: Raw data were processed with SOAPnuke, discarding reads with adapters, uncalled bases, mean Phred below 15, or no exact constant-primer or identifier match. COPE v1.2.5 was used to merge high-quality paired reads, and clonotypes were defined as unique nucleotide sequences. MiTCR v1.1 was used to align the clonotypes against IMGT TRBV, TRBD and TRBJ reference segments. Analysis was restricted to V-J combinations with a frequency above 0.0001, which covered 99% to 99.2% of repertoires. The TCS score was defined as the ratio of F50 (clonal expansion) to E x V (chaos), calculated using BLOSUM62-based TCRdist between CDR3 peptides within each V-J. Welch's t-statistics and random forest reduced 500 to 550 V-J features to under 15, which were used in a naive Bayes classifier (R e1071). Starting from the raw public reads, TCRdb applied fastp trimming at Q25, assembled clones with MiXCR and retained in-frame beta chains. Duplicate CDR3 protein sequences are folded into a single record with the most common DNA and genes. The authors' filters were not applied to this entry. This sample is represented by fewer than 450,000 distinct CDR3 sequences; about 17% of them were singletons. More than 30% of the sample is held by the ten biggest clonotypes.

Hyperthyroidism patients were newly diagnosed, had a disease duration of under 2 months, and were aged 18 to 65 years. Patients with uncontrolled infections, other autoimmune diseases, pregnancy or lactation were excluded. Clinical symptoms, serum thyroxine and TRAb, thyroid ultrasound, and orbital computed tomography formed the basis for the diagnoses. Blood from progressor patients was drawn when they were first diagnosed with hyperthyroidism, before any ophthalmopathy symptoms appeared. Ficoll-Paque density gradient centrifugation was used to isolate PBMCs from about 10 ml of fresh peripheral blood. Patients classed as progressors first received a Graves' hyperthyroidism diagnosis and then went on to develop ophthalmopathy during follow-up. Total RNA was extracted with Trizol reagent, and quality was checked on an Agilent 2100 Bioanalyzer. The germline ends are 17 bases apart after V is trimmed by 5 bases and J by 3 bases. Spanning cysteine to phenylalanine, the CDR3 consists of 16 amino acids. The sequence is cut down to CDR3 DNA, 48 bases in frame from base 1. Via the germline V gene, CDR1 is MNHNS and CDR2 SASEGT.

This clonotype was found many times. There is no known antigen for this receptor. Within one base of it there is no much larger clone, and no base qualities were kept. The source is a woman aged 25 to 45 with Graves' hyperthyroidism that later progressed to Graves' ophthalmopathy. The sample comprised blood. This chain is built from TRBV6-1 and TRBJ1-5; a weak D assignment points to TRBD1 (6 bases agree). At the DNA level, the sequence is TGTGCCAGCAGTTTAACCCGACAGGTCTACAATCAGCCCCAGCATTTT. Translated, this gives CASSLTRQVYNQPQHF.